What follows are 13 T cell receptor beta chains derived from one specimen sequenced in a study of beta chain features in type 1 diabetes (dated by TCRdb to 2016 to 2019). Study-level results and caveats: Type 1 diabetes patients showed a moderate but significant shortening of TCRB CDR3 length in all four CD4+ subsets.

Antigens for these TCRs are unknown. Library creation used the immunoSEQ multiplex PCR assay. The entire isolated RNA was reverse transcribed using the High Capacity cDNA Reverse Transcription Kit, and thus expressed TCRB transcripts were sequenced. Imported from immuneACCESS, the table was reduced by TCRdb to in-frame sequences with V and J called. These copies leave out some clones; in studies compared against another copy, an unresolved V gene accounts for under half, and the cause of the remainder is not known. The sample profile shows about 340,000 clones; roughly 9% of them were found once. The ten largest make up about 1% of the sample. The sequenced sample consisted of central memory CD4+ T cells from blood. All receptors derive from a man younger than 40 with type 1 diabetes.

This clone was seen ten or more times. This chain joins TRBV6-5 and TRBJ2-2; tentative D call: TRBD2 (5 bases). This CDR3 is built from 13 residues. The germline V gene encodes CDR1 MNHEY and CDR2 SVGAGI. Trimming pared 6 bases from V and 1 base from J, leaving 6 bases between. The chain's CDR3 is CASSRGNTGELFF. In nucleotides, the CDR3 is TGTGCCAGCAGCCGGGGGAACACCGGGGAGCTGTTTTTT.

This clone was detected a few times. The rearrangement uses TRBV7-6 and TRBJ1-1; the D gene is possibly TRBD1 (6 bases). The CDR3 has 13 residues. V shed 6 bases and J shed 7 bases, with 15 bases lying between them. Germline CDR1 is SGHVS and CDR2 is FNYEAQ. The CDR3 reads CASSRTASGEAFF. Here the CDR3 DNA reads TGTGCCAGCAGTCGGACAGCCTCTGGTGAAGCTTTCTTT. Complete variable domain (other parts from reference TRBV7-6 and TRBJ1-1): GAGVSQSPRYKVTKRGQDVALRCDPISGHVSLYWYRQALGQGPEFLTYFNYEAQQDKSGLPNDRFSAERPEGSISTLTIQRTEQRDSAMYRCASSRTASGEAFFGQGTRLTVV.

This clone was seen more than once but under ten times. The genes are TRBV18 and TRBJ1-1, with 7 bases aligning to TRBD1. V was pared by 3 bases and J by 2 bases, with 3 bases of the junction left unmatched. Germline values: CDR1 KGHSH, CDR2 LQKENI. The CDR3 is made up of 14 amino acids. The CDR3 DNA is TGTGCCAGCTCACCGCAGGGGGATAACACTGAAGCTTTCTTT. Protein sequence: CASSPQGDNTEAFF.

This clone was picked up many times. The CDR3 sequence: CASSQGAAQETQYF. The DNA for the CDR3 is TGCGCCAGCAGCCAAGGGGCGGCCCAGGAGACCCAGTACTTC. The J gene is TRBJ2-5, the V gene TRBV4-3; D remains ambiguous. The CDR3 totals 14 residues. The ends were cut back, 1 base at V and 5 bases at J, with 11 bases in the middle. Looked up from germline, CDR1 is LGHNA and CDR2 is YSLEER.

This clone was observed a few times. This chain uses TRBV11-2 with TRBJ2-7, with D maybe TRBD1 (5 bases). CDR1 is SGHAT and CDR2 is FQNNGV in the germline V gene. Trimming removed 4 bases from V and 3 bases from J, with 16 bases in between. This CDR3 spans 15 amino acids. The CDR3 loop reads CASSSLGPRLYEQYF. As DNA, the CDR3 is TGTGCCAGCAGCTCCTTGGGGCCCCGCCTCTACGAGCAGTACTTC.

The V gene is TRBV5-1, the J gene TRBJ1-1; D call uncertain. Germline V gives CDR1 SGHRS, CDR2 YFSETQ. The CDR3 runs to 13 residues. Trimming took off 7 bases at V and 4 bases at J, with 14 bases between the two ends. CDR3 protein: CASHYGRGTEAFF. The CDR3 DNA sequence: TGCGCCAGCCATTACGGACGGGGCACTGAAGCTTTCTTT.

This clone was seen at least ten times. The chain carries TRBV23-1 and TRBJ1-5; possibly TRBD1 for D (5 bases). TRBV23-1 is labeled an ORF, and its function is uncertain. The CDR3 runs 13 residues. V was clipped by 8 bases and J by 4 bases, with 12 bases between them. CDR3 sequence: CASPRQGNQPQHF. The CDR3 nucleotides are TGCGCCAGCCCTCGGCAGGGTAATCAGCCCCAGCATTTT.

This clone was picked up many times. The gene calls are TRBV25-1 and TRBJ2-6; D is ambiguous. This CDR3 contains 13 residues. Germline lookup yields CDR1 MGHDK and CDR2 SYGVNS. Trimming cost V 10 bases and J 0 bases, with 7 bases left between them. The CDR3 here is CAIASSGANVLTF. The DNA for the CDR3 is TGTGCCATCGCCAGCTCTGGGGCCAACGTCCTGACTTTC.

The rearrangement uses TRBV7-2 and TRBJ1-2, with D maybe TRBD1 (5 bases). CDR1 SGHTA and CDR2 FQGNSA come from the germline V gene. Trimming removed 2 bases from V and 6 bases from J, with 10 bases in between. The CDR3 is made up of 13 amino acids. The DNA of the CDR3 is TGTGCCAGCAGCTTATCGTCGGGGGATGGCTACACCTTC. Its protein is CASSLSSGDGYTF.

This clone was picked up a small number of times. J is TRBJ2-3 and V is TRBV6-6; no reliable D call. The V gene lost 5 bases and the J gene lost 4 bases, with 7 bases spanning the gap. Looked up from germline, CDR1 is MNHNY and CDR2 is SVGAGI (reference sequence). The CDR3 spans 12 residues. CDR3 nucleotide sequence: TGTGCCAGCAGTGTGCCCCCAGATACGCAGTATTTT. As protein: CASSVPPDTQYF.

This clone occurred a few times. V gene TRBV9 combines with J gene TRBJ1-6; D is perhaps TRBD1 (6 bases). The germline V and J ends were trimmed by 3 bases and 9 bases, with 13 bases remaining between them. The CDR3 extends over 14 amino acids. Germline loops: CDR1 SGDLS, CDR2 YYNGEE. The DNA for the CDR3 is TGTGCCAGCAGCGCCCAGGACAGATCTTCACCCCTCCACTTT. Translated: CASSAQDRSSPLHF.

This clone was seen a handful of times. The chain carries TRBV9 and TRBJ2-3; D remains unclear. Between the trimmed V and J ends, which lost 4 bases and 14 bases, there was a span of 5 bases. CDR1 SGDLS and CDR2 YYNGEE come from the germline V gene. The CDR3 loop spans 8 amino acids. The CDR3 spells CASSPRYF. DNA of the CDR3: TGTGCCAGCAGCCCCCGGTATTTT.

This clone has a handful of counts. In nucleotides, the CDR3 is TGTGCCAGCAGGGGGGACGGACAACATGAAAAACTGTTTTTT. Its translation: CASRGDGQHEKLFF. V and J are TRBV6-6 and TRBJ1-4; the D gene is possibly TRBD1 (5 bases). V lost 6 bases, J lost 6 bases, and 14 bases lay in between. The CDR3 runs to 14 residues. Germline CDR1 and CDR2: MNHNY and SVGAGI (reference sequence).